The following is a TCR beta chain sequence with its context. Its antigen remains unidentified. The CDR3 consists of 15 residues. CDR1 and CDR2 (germline): MNHEY, SMNVEV (reference sequence). Losses at the gene ends were 2 bases for V and 9 bases for J; bases not matched to a gene: 8. Template switching introduced a universal primer site, and the cDNA bore unique molecular identifiers. One entry per CDR3 protein results from TCRdb running MiXCR on the 5' RACE reads. The sample lists 450,000 or so distinct CDR3 sequences, approximately 15% occurring once. These data are taken from a study of identical twins. The study's findings and limits: Low generation-probability sequences were in excess among twin-shared out-of-frame alpha sequences. Part of the zero-insertion signal could reflect confounding by invariant MAIT and iNKT cells.

Healthy Caucasians supplied all donations. These data were likewise used in another study, on yellow fever vaccine responses in identical twins.

Material: CD4+ T cells sorted from blood. V gene TRBV27 combines with J gene TRBJ2-1, with 9 bases that match TRBD2. This TCR derives from a woman aged 18-29 years in good health. CDR3 in amino acids: CASSLGAGGAGEQFF. Here the CDR3 DNA reads TGTGCCAGCAGTTTAGGGGCGGGGGGGGCCGGTGAGCAGTTCTTC.